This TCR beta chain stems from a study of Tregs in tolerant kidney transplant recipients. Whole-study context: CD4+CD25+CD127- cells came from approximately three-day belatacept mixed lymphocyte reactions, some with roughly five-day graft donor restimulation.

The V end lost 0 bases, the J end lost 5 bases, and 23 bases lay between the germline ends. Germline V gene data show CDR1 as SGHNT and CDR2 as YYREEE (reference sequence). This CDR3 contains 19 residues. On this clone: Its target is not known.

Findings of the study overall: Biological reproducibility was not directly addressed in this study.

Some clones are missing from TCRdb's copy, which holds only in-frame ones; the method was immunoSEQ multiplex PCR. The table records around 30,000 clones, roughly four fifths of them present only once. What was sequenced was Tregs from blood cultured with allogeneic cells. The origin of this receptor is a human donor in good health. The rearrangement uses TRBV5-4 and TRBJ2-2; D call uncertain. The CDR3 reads CASSLADGFGFALTGELFF. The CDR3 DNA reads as TGTGCCAGCAGCTTGGCCGATGGATTTGGATTTGCCTTAACCGGGGAGCTGTTTTTT.